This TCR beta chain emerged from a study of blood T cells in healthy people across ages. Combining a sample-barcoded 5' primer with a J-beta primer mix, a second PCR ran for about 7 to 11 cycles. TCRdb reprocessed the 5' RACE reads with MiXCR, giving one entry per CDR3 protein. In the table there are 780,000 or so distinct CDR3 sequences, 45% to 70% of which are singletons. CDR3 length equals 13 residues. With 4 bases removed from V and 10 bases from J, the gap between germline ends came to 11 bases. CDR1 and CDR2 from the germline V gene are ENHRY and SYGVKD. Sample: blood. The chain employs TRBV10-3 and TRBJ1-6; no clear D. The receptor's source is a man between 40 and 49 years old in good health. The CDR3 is CAISGNRGSPLHF. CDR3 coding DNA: TGTGCCATCAGTGGTAATAGAGGATCACCCCTCCACTTT.